Described below is a single T cell receptor (beta chain) sequence and its context. The antigen is not known. TCRdb's table, derived via immunoSEQ multiplex PCR, lists solely in-frame clones and lacks some. The sample lists 10,000 or so clones, over 55% seen once, with around 26% in the top ten. This record belongs to a study of T cells in pancreatic ductal adenocarcinoma. Study results and limitations: Blood clonality (roughly 0.073) did not differ significantly from tumor (around 0.1). Blood had more productive templates and roughly 8-fold more unique clonotypes than tumor. The resected cohort was biased toward the minority with early-stage disease.

The selected patients with pancreatic ductal adenocarcinoma had surgery but no neoadjuvant therapy. The receptor was isolated from a human donor with pancreatic ductal adenocarcinoma. The sequenced sample was pancreatic tumor tissue.

The CDR3, as DNA: TGTGCCAGCAGCTTAATAAGCAGTGATACGCAGTATTTT. It codes for CASSLISSDTQYF. The chain carries TRBV7-3 and TRBJ2-3; D gene ambiguous. The CDR3 is made up of 13 amino acids. The ends were cut back, 1 base at V and 6 bases at J, with 8 bases in the middle. Germline loops: CDR1 SGHTA, CDR2 FQGTGA.